Sequencing of this TCR beta chain was carried out in a study of CD8 T cells in Susac syndrome. This CDR3 region has 11 residues. Trimming left V 7 bases short and J 7 bases short, with 11 bases between. From germline, CDR1 is SNHLY and CDR2 FYNNEI. The multiple sclerosis control group was made up of treatment-naive patients with stable or active relapsing-remitting disease. RNA was extracted with the RNeasy kit, and a quantity of roughly 0.5 to 1 ug was reverse transcribed using random hexamers. Amplification of TCR beta CDR3 used immunoSEQ multiplex PCR across 54 Vbeta and 13 Jbeta. TCRdb reprocessed the immunoSEQ multiplex PCR reads with MiXCR, giving one entry per CDR3 protein. The table lists roughly 170,000 distinct CDR3 sequences, roughly 92% of them singletons.

Source material: CD4+ T cells from PBMCs. The sequence derives from a human donor with multiple sclerosis. The chain uses TRBV2 and TRBJ2-7; no clear D gene. CDR3 sequence reads: CASTFDGEQYF. CDR3 DNA sequence: TGTGCCAGCACTTTCGACGGGGAGCAGTACTTC.